This TCR beta chain was captured by sequencing in a study of persistence of HIV-infected CD4 T cells (dated by TCRdb to the early 2020s). About the investigation overall: The study isolated CMV- and HIV-1 Gag-responding CD4+ T cells from ART-treated individuals to examine antigen-driven clonal expansion of HIV-1-infected cells. Apart from a couple of participants who underwent leukapheresis at a single time point, peripheral blood samples of up to 180 mL were collected from participants at multiple time points. Cross-participant TCR cluster analysis included roughly eight participants for CMV and more than five participants for Gag. The median time participants had been on suppressive ART was about eight years. The clonality of all cells in each sorted population was assessed by TCRbeta sequencing, whereas the clonality of infected cells was assessed by proviral sequencing. What the authors observed across the whole study: Within the same sorted populations, how oligoclonal the TCRs were correlated with how oligoclonal the proviruses were. Significantly lower TCRbeta richness was observed in CMV- and Gag-responding cells than in anti-CD3/anti-CD28-responding cells, and higher oligoclonality was observed in CMV-responding cells than in CD3/CD28-stimulated and Gag-responding cells. Because the TCR analyses were done in bulk, restricting them to just the rare CMV-responding cells that actually carried HIV-1 proviruses was not possible. Antigen-responding cells were enriched for expanded CDR3beta sequences that were degenerate, which suggests that CD4+ responses to CMV and Gag underwent convergent selection. The study involved few individuals and tested only a limited range of antigens.

There are 15 amino acids in the CDR3, from cysteine to phenylalanine inclusive. Of all the DNA, just the CDR3 is kept, 45 bases in frame from base 1. CDR1 and CDR2 were assigned from the germline V gene (reference sequence) as DFQATT and SNEGSKA. The V end loses 3 bases and the J end loses 0 bases, and a stretch of 9 bases separates them. The treatment or condition label for this specimen denotes: suppressive antiretroviral therapy. Cells were stimulated with lysates of CMV-infected fibroblasts at roughly 11 ug/mL. Nonresponding CD40L-negative CD69-negative CD45RO-high memory CD4+ T cells were sorted as memory populations depleted of antigen-responding cells. Participants were HIV-1-infected adults who started suppressive ART during chronic infection. For at least 4 years, the participants' plasma HIV-1 RNA had been undetectable, below 50 copies/mL. To be included, a participant needed positive CMV serology and a CD4+ T cell count above 400 cells/uL. Before stimulation, PBMCs were isolated using density centrifugation and depleted of CD8+ T cells. For approximately 19 hours, the CD8-depleted PBMCs were stimulated with anti-CD28/CD49d costimulation, a CD40-blocking antibody, and enfuvirtide to prevent new infections. Cell sorting was done on a Beckman Coulter MoFlo Legacy or XDP sorter, and dead cells were excluded with propidium iodide. The QIAamp DNA Mini Kit was used for genomic DNA extraction from samples above one million cells, and the Quick-DNA Microprep Kit was used otherwise.

The immunoSEQ hsTCRB assay version 4, run in survey mode, was used to sequence TCRbeta repertoires from genomic DNA. Genomic DNA was diluted to about 9.4 ng/uL, using up to roughly 1 ug per sample for TCRbeta sequencing. In the original analysis: ImmunoSeq Analyzer 3.0 was used for analysis of TCRbeta data, and diversity was computed on productive nucleotide rearrangements. Using the Immunarch R package, lower-bound TCR diversity was estimated with the improved Chao index and clonality was estimated with the Gini coefficient. Nucleotide rearrangements that differed but encoded the same CDR3beta amino acid sequence were counted as separate clonotypes. Differential abundance analysis identified TCRbeta sequences significantly enriched in antigen-responding cells relative to anti-CD3/anti-CD28-activated cells. Using predicted peptide-MHC specificity as the basis, GLIPH2 grouped TCRs into clusters, both for each participant individually and for the merged data sets that combined participants. Imported from immuneACCESS, the table was reduced by TCRdb to in-frame sequences with V and J called. These copies leave out some clones; in studies compared against another copy, an unresolved V gene accounts for under half, and the cause of the remainder is not known. The V and J calls and the clone size are those of that table, but D and trimming were determined from the DNA. In all, the sample holds 45,000 to 55,000 clones, and about 80% of those were seen once. The ten largest clones take up 3% of the sample.

Comments on this clone: No cognate antigen has been identified for it. No much larger clone exists at a distance of one base, and base qualities are not known.

This sequence originates from an adult man with HIV who was CMV-seropositive. The sequencing here drew on CD4+ T cells sorted from PBMCs after 18-hour stimulation, taken from a patient who received antiretroviral therapy. What this sample's cell subset or site label stands for: CD40L-CD69- CD45RO-high memory CD4 T cells not responding to CMV lysate. The chain uses TRBV20-1 and TRBJ1-6; D gene: possibly TRBD1, on 5 matching bases. In nucleotides, the sequence is TGCAGTGCTAGTCCAGGGAGCTCCTATAATTCACCCCTCCACTTT. Its protein reads: CSASPGSSYNSPLHF.